These 9 T cell receptor beta chains originate from one sample sequenced in a study of shared clonotypes between healthy human individuals. Profiling relied on immunoSEQ multiplex PCR, and the TCRdb table lists in-frame clones only, not all of them. Seen here are about 360,000 clones, about 70% observed once, and the top ten hold about 10%. Sequenced: memory CD4+ T cells sorted from blood. The sample's subset: CD45RA-negative fraction. The receptors shown here come from a man aged 25-40 years in good health.

This clone was seen at least ten times. Other DNA sequences in the same sample also yield this CDR3. This chain joins TRBV7-2 and TRBJ2-1; the match to TRBD2 covers 10 bases. Germline loops: CDR1 SGHTA, CDR2 FQGNSA. The CDR3 spans 17 residues. The J segment lost 9 bases and the V segment lost 4 bases, leaving 15 bases of the junction unmatched. The chain's CDR3 is CASSSTSLAGVGGEQFF. The DNA of the CDR3 is TGTGCCAGCAGCTCCACCTCTCTAGCGGGAGTCGGGGGTGAGCAGTTCTTC.

There are many counts of this clone. Other DNA variants within this sample encode the same CDR3. The chain has TRBV19 and TRBJ2-3; no firm D call. The V end was cut by 1 base, the J end by 6 bases, with 14 bases between. The CDR3 is made up of 15 amino acids. Looked up from germline, CDR1 is LNHDA and CDR2 is SQIVND (reference sequence). In DNA form, the CDR3 reads TGTGCCAGTAGTATAGCGGTCAGGCAGCGCGATACGCAGTATTTT. This gives the protein CASSIAVRQRDTQYF.

This clone was seen a few times. The chain couples TRBV7-9 to TRBJ2-2; possible D gene TRBD2, 7 bases. This CDR3 has 14 amino acids. Germline values: CDR1 SEHNR, CDR2 FQNEAQ (reference sequence). The V gene lost 4 bases and the J gene lost 5 bases, with 11 bases spanning the gap. The CDR3 loop reads CASSSSGQTGELFF. The CDR3 DNA reads TGTGCCAGCAGCTCTAGCGGACAGACCGGGGAGCTGTTTTTT.

V is TRBV27 and J is TRBJ2-1; TRBD1 might be the D (6 bases). Germline assignment: CDR1 MNHEY and CDR2 SMNVEV (reference sequence). CDR3 length: 13 residues. V shed 1 base and J shed 7 bases, with 8 bases lying between them. DNA of the CDR3: TGTGCCAGCAGTTTATTTACAGGGAATGAGCAGTTCTTC. Translation: CASSLFTGNEQFF.

This clone was observed once. The genes are TRBV11-2 and TRBJ2-5, with 7 nucleotides matching TRBD1. The V and J ends lost 4 bases and 5 bases, in that order; junction bases with no gene match: 7. Per the germline V gene, CDR1 is SGHAT and CDR2 is FQNNGV. The CDR3 has 14 amino acids. The CDR3 loop is CASSSGTARETQYF. The DNA of the CDR3 is TGTGCCAGCAGCTCGGGGACAGCTCGGGAGACCCAGTACTTC.

The CDR3 sequence: CASSPIGETQYF. CDR3 sequence (DNA): TGTGCCAGCTCACCAATAGGAGAGACCCAGTACTTC. This chain connects TRBV18 to TRBJ2-5; unclear D gene. The germline gives CDR1 KGHSH, CDR2 LQKENI. Trimming took 2 bases from V and 4 from J, leaving 5 bases between them. The CDR3 runs to 12 residues.

This chain joins TRBV14 and TRBJ1-2; D perhaps matches TRBD1 (5 bases). The V end was cut by 1 base, the J end by 8 bases, with 14 bases between. Germline assignment: CDR1 SGHDN and CDR2 FVKESK. This CDR3 contains 14 residues. The CDR3: CASSQATGGTGYTF. CDR3 in DNA: TGTGCCAGCAGCCAAGCGACCGGAGGGACCGGCTACACCTTC.

This clone was recorded at least ten times. The J gene is TRBJ2-7, the V gene TRBV6-6; 7 bases match TRBD2. V shed 2 bases and J 7 bases; nucleotides not matched to a gene: 5. The CDR3 length is 13 residues. Germline CDR1 MNHNY, CDR2 SVGAGI (reference sequence). The CDR3 protein is CASSYAGAGEQYF. The DNA for the CDR3 is TGTGCCAGCAGTTACGCGGGAGCTGGGGAGCAGTACTTC.

The rearrangement links TRBV19 to TRBJ1-1, with a weak D call TRBD1 (5 bases). The CDR3 spans 11 residues. CDR1 LNHDA and CDR2 SQIVND come from the germline V gene (reference sequence). V was clipped by 10 bases and J by 5 bases, with 11 bases between them. The CDR3 nucleotides are TGTGCCACCTGGGGGTGGACTGAAGCTTTCTTT. This translates into CATWGWTEAFF.